Each of the 6 T cell receptor beta chains below was sequenced from the same sample in a study of shared clonotypes between healthy human individuals. Terminally differentiated effector memory CD45RA+ cells were left out of the naive CD8 fraction, which was CD45RO-negative and positively selected for CCR7. Sequencing was performed with immunoSEQ multiplex PCR; in TCRdb, only in-frame clones are kept and a portion is missing. The table includes more than 500,000 clones, approximately 95% detected once. The sequencing sample was made of naive CD8+ T cells sorted from blood. The receptors were gathered from a woman younger than 45 in good health.

The chain links TRBV5-4 to TRBJ2-1; TRBD2 aligns across 8 bases. CDR1 and CDR2 from the germline V gene are SGHNT and YYREEE (reference sequence). V was pared by 0 bases and J by 9 bases, with 8 bases of the junction left unmatched. This CDR3 is 15 amino acids long. The CDR3 coding sequence is TGTGCCAGCAGCTTGGGTCGGGAGGGCCAAGGTGAGCAGTTCTTC. Protein sequence: CASSLGREGQGEQFF.

V gene TRBV7-6 combines with J gene TRBJ2-2, with 9 bases fitting TRBD2. There are 18 residues in the CDR3. Germline V lookup: CDR1 SGHVS, CDR2 FNYEAQ. Losses at the gene ends were 5 bases for V and 8 bases for J; bases not matched to a gene: 18. As DNA, the CDR3 is TGTGCCAGCAGCCCAGCAGTTGGAAGCGGGAGGCCCTATGGGGAGCTGTTTTTT. Residues: CASSPAVGSGRPYGELFF.

V is TRBV5-6 and J is TRBJ2-7, with TRBD1 matching 9 bases. J lost 4 bases, V lost 4 bases, and 6 bases had no gene match. Germline-derived CDR1 and CDR2 are SGHDT and YYEEEE. CDR3 length: 14 residues. CDR3 nucleotides: TGTGCCAGCAGCCCGGGACAGGGATTTTACGAGCAGTACTTC. This sequence encodes CASSPGQGFYEQYF. Supplemented by reference TRBV5-6 and TRBJ2-7, the full variable domain reads DAGVTQSPTHLIKTRGQQVTLRCSPKSGHDTVSWYQQALGQGPQFIFQYYEEEERQRGNFPDRFSGHQFPNYSSELNVNALLLGDSALYLCASSPGQGFYEQYFGPGTRLTVT.

V usage is TRBV7-9 and J usage is TRBJ1-4, with D hard to call. The V gene lost 5 bases and the J gene lost 5 bases, with 12 bases spanning the gap. The CDR3 spans 14 residues. CDR1 is SEHNR and CDR2 is FQNEAQ in the germline V gene (reference sequence). CDR3 sequence (DNA): TGTGCCAGCAGCGCGGCGGTCCTGAATGAAAAACTGTTTTTT. It codes for CASSAAVLNEKLFF.

The chain links TRBV11-2 to TRBJ2-7; 12 positions match TRBD1. CDR3 length equals 14 residues. The V and J ends lost 6 bases and 6 bases, in that order; junction bases with no gene match: 6. The germline CDR1 and CDR2 sequences are SGHAT and FQNNGV. The CDR3 protein is CASSTGTGGFEQYF. The CDR3 DNA follows: TGTGCCAGCAGTACCGGGACAGGGGGCTTCGAGCAGTACTTC.

This sequence joins TRBV7-6 and TRBJ1-4; D might be TRBD1 (5 bases). Germline CDR1 is SGHVS and CDR2 is FNYEAQ. Trimming took off 1 base at V and 4 bases at J, with 7 bases between the two ends. The CDR3 covers 14 residues. For the CDR3, the DNA is TGTGCCAGCAGCTTAGAACAGGTTAATGAAAAACTGTTTTTT. It codes for CASSLEQVNEKLFF.